This TCR beta chain emerged from a study of T cells after yellow fever vaccination. Findings of the study overall: Boosting was followed by the reappearance of most primary-vaccination clones (approximately 97% CD4, around 90% CD8). Clonotypes shared by both compartments, CD4 and CD8, made up a small share. The study found a weaker secondary response that peaked faster, day 5 versus 15.

This clonotype was seen repeatedly, ten times or more. Antigen specificity is unknown. TCRdb independently ran MiXCR on the 5' RACE reads; one entry per CDR3 protein. In the table there are tens of thousands of distinct CDR3 sequences, 7.4% of which are singletons. The receptor's source is a man under 40 who received the YFV17D yellow fever vaccine. This sample comprised CD8+ T cells sorted from PBMCs, obtained 15 days after the yellow fever booster vaccination.

The CDR3 sequence is CASSSMGSSYNEQFF. The CDR3 nucleotides read TGTGCCAGCAGTTCGATGGGGAGCTCCTACAATGAGCAGTTCTTC. The rearrangement joins TRBV7-3 to TRBJ2-1, with TRBD2 as a possible D gene (5 bases). Germline values: CDR1 SGHTA, CDR2 FQGTGA. V was pared by 6 bases and J by 0 bases, with 12 bases between. The CDR3 is 15 residues long.